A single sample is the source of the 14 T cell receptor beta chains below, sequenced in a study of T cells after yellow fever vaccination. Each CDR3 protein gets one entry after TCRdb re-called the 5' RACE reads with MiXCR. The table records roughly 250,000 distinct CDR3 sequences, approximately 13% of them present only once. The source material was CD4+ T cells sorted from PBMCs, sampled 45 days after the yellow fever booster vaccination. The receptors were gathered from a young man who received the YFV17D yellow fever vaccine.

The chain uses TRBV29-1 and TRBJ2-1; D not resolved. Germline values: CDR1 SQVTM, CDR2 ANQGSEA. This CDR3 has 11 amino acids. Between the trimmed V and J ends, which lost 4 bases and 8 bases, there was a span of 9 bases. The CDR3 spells CSVASGDEQFF. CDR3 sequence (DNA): TGCAGCGTTGCATCTGGCGATGAGCAGTTCTTC.

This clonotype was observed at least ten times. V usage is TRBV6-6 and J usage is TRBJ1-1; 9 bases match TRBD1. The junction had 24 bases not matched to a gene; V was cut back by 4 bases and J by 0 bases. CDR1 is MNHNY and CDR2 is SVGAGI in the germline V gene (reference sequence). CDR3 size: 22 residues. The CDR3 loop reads CASSSRPFGGGQGRRMNTEAFF. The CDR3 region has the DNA TGTGCCAGCAGTTCGCGACCCTTCGGAGGCGGACAGGGGAGAAGAATGAACACTGAAGCTTTCTTT.

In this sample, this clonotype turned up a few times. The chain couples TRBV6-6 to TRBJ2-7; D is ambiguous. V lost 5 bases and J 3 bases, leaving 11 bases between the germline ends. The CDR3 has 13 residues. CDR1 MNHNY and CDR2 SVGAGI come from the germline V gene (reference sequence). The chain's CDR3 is CASSIGPNYEQYF. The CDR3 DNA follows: TGTGCCAGCAGTATTGGGCCGAACTACGAGCAGTACTTC.

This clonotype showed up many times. The CDR3 bases are TGCGCCAGCAGCGCGGACTCGACGGATACGCAGTATTTT. It encodes CASSADSTDTQYF. V usage is TRBV5-1 and J usage is TRBJ2-3, with a tentative D call TRBD2 (5 bases). This CDR3 has 13 amino acids. Per the germline V gene, CDR1 is SGHRS and CDR2 is YFSETQ. V gave up 4 bases and J gave up 6 bases, with 12 bases separating them.

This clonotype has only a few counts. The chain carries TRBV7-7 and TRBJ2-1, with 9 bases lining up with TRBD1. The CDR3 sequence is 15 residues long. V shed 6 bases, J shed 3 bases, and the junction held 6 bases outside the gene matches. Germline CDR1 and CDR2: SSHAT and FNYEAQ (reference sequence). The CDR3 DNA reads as TGTGCCAGCAGTCAACTGACAGGGGGCTACAATGAGCAGTTCTTC. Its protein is CASSQLTGGYNEQFF.

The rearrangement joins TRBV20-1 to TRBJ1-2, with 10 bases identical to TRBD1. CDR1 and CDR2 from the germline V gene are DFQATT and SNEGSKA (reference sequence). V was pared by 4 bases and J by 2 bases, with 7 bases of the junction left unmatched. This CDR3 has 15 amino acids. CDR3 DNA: TGCAGTGCTACCGCCGGGACAGGGGCGAACTATGGCTACACCTTC. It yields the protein CSATAGTGANYGYTF.

CDR3 in DNA: TGTGCCATCAGTGAGTCTAGCGGGAGTGGGAATGAGCAGTTCTTC. Protein: CAISESSGSGNEQFF. The genes are TRBV10-3 and TRBJ2-1; 9 bases agree with TRBD2. The CDR3 contains 15 residues. Unmatched junction bases numbered 4, after V lost 0 bases and J lost 7 bases. In germline, CDR1 is ENHRY, CDR2 SYGVKD.

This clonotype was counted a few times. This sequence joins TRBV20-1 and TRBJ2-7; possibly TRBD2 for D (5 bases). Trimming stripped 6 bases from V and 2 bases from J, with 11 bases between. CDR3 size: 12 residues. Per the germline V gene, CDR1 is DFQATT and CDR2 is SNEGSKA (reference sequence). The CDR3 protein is CSATKQTYEQYF. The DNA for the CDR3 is TGCAGTGCGACTAAACAAACCTACGAGCAGTACTTC.

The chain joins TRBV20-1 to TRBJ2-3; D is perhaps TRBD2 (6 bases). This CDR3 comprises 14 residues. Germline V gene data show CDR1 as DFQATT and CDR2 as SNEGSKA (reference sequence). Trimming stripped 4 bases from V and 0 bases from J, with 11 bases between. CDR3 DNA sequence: TGCAGTGCTATCGAGCGGGCTAGCACAGATACGCAGTATTTT. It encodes CSAIERASTDTQYF.

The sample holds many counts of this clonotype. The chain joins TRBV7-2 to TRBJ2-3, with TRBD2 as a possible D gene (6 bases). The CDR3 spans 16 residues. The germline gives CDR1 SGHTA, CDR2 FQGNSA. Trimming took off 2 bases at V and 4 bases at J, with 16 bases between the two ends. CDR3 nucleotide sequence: TGTGCCAGCAGCTTACGGGGTGACGGGAGCGCAGATACGCAGTATTTT. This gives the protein CASSLRGDGSADTQYF. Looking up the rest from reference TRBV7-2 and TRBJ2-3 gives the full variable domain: GAGVSQSPSNKVTEKGKDVELRCDPISGHTALYWYRQSLGQGLEFLIYFQGNSAPDKSGLPSDRFSAERTGGSVSTLTIQRTQQEDSAVYLCASSLRGDGSADTQYFGPGTRLTVL.

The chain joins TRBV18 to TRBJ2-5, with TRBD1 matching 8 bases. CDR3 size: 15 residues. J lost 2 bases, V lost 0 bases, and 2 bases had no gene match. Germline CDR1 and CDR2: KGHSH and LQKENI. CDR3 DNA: TGTGCCAGCTCACCACCCGGGACAGGTCAAGAGACCCAGTACTTC. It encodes CASSPPGTGQETQYF.

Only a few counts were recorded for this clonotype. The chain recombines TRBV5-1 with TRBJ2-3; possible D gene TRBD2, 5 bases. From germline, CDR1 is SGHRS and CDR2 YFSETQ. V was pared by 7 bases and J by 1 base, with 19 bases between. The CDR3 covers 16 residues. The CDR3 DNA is TGCGCCAGCGTGGCGGAGGAGCTCGCGGGCACAGATACGCAGTATTTT. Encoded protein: CASVAEELAGTDTQYF.

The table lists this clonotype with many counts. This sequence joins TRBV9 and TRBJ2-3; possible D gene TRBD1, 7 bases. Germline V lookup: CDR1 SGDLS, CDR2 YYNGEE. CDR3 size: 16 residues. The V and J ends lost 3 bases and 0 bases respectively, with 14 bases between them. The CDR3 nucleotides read TGTGCCAGCAGCGCAAATGCGGGACAGAGCACAGATACGCAGTATTTT. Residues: CASSANAGQSTDTQYF.

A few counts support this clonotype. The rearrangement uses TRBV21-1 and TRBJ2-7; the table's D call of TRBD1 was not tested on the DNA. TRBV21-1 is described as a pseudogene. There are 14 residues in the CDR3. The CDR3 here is CASSKEKGVYEQYF. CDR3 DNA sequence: TGTGCCAGCAGCAAAGAGAAGGGGGTCTACGAGCAGTACTTC.